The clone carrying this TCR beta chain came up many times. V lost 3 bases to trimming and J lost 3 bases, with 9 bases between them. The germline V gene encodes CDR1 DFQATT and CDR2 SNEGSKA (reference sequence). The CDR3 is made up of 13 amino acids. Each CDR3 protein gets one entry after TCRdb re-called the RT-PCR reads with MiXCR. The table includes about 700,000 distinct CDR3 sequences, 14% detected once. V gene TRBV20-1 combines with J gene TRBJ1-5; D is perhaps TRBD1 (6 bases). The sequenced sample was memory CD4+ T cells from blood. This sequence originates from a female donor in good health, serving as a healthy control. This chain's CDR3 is CSARRQVNQPQHF. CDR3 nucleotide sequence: TGCAGTGCTAGGAGACAGGTCAATCAGCCCCAGCATTTT.